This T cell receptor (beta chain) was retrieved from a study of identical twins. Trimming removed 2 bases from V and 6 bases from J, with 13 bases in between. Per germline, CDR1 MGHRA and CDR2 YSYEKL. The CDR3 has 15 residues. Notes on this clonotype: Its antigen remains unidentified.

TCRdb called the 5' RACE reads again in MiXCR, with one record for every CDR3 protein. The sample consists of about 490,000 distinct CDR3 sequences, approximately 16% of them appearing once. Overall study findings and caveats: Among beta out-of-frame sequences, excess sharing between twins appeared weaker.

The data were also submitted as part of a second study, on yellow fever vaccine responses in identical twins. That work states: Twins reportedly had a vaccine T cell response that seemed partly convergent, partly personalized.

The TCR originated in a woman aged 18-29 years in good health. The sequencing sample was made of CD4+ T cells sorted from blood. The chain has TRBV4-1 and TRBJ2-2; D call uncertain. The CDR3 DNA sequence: TGCGCCAGCAGCCAACCCCGGTCGGGCTCCGGGGAGCTGTTTTTT. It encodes CASSQPRSGSGELFF.